The clone carrying this T cell receptor beta chain has more than one count but fewer than ten. These data originate in a study of blood T cell repertoires in COVID-19. Whole-study context: Samples came from the United States, Italy and Spain, spanning acute and convalescent COVID-19. Sample material is recorded as cDNA or gDNA derived from T cells, B-cell-depleted T cells, or PBMCs.

The CDR3 has 11 amino acids. Germline CDR1 SQVTM, CDR2 ANQGSEA. V shed 6 bases and J shed 5 bases, with 10 bases lying between them. Patients in Seattle were enrolled during active infection, then followed longitudinally. Original processing notes: Scientists estimated how many nucleated cells there were by amplifying reference gene primers. This table comes from immunoSEQ multiplex PCR, and its TCRdb copy is limited to in-frame clones, with some not included. Clonal size and the V and J genes are those of that table, whereas D and trimming came from the DNA. Counted here are a few hundred thousand clones, roughly 89% occurring once; the ten biggest clones make up over 8.5%.

This sequence originates from a woman aged 30 to 39 with COVID-19, enrolled during active disease. Sequenced input: peripheral blood. The chain carries TRBV29-1 and TRBJ2-5; TRBD1 is a possible D gene (5 bases). The CDR3 DNA sequence: TGCAGCGTCACCCCAGGGGAGACCCAGTACTTC. This gives the protein CSVTPGETQYF.